Sequencing of this T cell receptor beta chain was carried out in a study of T cell changes during pregnancy in multiple sclerosis. Per the germline V gene, CDR1 is MGHRA and CDR2 is YSYEKL. The junction had 6 bases not matched to a gene; V was cut back by 1 base and J by 8 bases. This CDR3 has 14 residues. The protocol was immunoSEQ multiplex PCR, while the TCRdb copy is restricted to in-frame clones and leaves out a portion. The sample shows around 96,000 clones, about 94% of them seen only once. V and J are TRBV4-1 and TRBJ1-1; 8 positions match TRBD1. The material was peripheral blood, obtained in the third trimester of pregnancy. The receptor comes from a female donor with multiple sclerosis, enrolled in a pregnancy study. CDR3 in DNA: TGCGCCAGCAGCCAAGTAGGACAGGGCCCCGAAGCTTTCTTT. It translates to CASSQVGQGPEAFF.